One TCR beta chain is described in this entry. The V and J ends lost 5 bases and 7 bases, in that order; junction bases with no gene match: 13. The CDR3 runs 15 residues. Looked up from germline, CDR1 is MNHNY and CDR2 is SVGAGI (reference sequence). This record comes from a study of T cell changes during pregnancy in multiple sclerosis. The method was immunoSEQ multiplex PCR; TCRdb's version includes in-frame clones alone and lacks a portion of them. Of about 73,000 clones in the sample, about nine tenths are singletons; the top ten hold roughly 9.5%. The sample consisted of peripheral blood, taken after pregnancy. The sequence came from a female donor in good health, enrolled as a control in a pregnancy study. The chain couples TRBV6-6 to TRBJ2-5; 7 bases are shared with TRBD2. CDR3 protein: CASSPPGAGEGTQYF. In DNA form, the CDR3 reads TGTGCCAGCAGTCCCCCTGGCGCGGGAGAAGGGACCCAGTACTTC.